These 22 T cell receptor beta chains were sequenced from one sample in a study of T cell repertoires in cytomegalovirus infection. TCRdb itself ran the reads through MiXCR, one entry per CDR3 protein. The sample yields some 700,000 distinct CDR3 sequences, about 40% seen once. The sample comprised PBMCs. The receptors here all came from a human donor in good health (CMV status not recorded). Some clones in this sample may be carry-over from other donors' samples.

This clonotype has only a few counts. V usage is TRBV11-3 and J usage is TRBJ1-1, with unresolved D. The CDR3 length is 13 residues. V lost 1 base and J 3 bases, leaving 6 bases between the germline ends. Germline CDR1 and CDR2: SGHNT and YENEEA. This CDR3 reads CASSLGPHTEAFF. In DNA, the CDR3 is TGTGCCAGCAGCTTAGGACCCCACACTGAAGCTTTCTTT.

The chain couples TRBV6-8 to TRBJ2-2, with no clear D. CDR1 and CDR2 (germline): MNHGY, SAAAGT. V lost 2 bases to trimming and J lost 4 bases, with 8 bases between them. The CDR3 is 14 amino acids. This CDR3 reads CASSYAGSTGELFF. The CDR3 DNA is TGTGCCAGCAGTTACGCCGGCTCCACCGGGGAGCTGTTTTTT.

This clonotype has more than one count but fewer than ten. The CDR3 here is CSVGSGIETQYF. In DNA, the CDR3 is TGCAGCGTTGGGTCAGGGATCGAGACCCAGTACTTC. The genes are TRBV29-1 and TRBJ2-5; D is perhaps TRBD1 (5 bases). Germline loops: CDR1 SQVTM, CDR2 ANQGSEA. V was cut by 4 bases and J by 5 bases, with 11 bases left in between. This CDR3 region has 12 residues.

This clonotype was observed once. This rearrangement joins TRBV6-5 to TRBJ2-1; TRBD1 matches 7 bases. J was trimmed by 9 bases and V by 5 bases; bases with no gene match: 10. The CDR3 spans 14 residues. Germline V gene sequence: CDR1 MNHEY, CDR2 SVGAGI. CDR3 loop: CASSIQGESTEQFF. The DNA for the CDR3 is TGTGCCAGCAGTATCCAGGGGGAAAGTACTGAGCAGTTCTTC.

The chain is built from TRBV11-2 and TRBJ2-1; D not certain. Germline CDR1 and CDR2: SGHAT and FQNNGV. The CDR3 length is 13 residues. The ends were cut back, 5 bases at V and 9 bases at J, with 14 bases in the middle. The CDR3 DNA follows: TGTGCCAGCAGCCGCGACACGTTCCGTGAGCAGTTCTTC. This translates into CASSRDTFREQFF.

This clonotype turned up a few times. The gene calls are TRBV28 and TRBJ2-7, with D possibly matching TRBD1 (6 bases). Germline V gene lookup returns CDR1 MDHEN and CDR2 SYDVKM. The V end was cut by 6 bases, the J end by 4 bases, with 19 bases between. The CDR3 is 15 amino acids. CDR3 DNA: TGTGCCAGCAGCACCAACCAGGGGATCGTGTACGAGCAGTACTTC. This sequence encodes CASSTNQGIVYEQYF. The whole variable domain, filled in from reference TRBV28 and TRBJ2-7, reads DVKVTQSSRYLVKRTGEKVFLECVQDMDHENMFWYRQDPGLGLRLIYFSYDVKMKEKGDIPEGYSVSREKKERFSLILESASTNQTSMYLCASSTNQGIVYEQYFGPGTRLTVT.

The rearrangement joins TRBV12-3 or TRBV12-4 to TRBJ2-7; TRBD1 matches 9 bases. There are 15 residues in the CDR3. J lost 1 base, V lost 6 bases, and 7 bases had no gene match. Written as DNA, the CDR3 is TGTGCCAGCAGCCGGACCGGGACAGGGTCCTACGAGCAGTACTTC. Translating gives CASSRTGTGSYEQYF.

The chain recombines TRBV28 with TRBJ2-1; D unclear. Trimming cost V 7 bases and J 9 bases, with 10 bases left between them. This CDR3 is built from 11 residues. Germline V gives CDR1 MDHEN, CDR2 SYDVKM. CDR3 nucleotide sequence: TGTGCCAGCACCCCGGGTAGTGAGCAGTTCTTC. This codes for CASTPGSEQFF.

The chain couples TRBV10-3 to TRBJ2-1; D is perhaps TRBD2 (5 bases). The CDR3 length is 16 residues. Germline V gives CDR1 ENHRY, CDR2 SYGVKD. Trimming removed 3 bases at V and 0 bases at J, with 12 bases between. The CDR3: CAISDLRGVSYNEQFF. The CDR3 DNA reads as TGTGCCATCAGTGACCTCCGGGGAGTCTCCTACAATGAGCAGTTCTTC.

This clonotype was found many times. The J gene is TRBJ1-1, the V gene TRBV7-8; 9 bases are a match to TRBD1. CDR3 length equals 13 residues. With 4 bases clipped from V and 12 bases from J, the junction kept 9 bases outside the gene matches. Germline CDR1 SGHVS, CDR2 FQNEAQ. Here the CDR3 DNA reads TGTGCCAGCAGCTCCCTTGGACAGGGGAGTACTTTCTTT. It codes for CASSSLGQGSTFF.

The chain is built from TRBV7-9 and TRBJ2-7; 9 nucleotides line up with TRBD2. Germline V lookup: CDR1 SEHNR, CDR2 FQNEAQ (reference sequence). There are 14 residues in the CDR3. Losses at the gene ends were 5 bases for V and 2 bases for J; bases not matched to a gene: 4. The CDR3 loop reads CASSPSGTPYEQYF. Written as DNA, the CDR3 is TGTGCCAGCAGCCCTAGCGGGACCCCCTACGAGCAGTACTTC. Using reference TRBV7-9 and TRBJ2-7 for the parts outside the CDR3, the full variable domain is DTGVSQNPRHKITKRGQNVTFRCDPISEHNRLYWYRQTLGQGPEFLTYFQNEAQLEKSRLLSDRFSAERPKGSFSTLEIQRTEQGDSAMYLCASSPSGTPYEQYFGPGTRLTVT.

Many counts were recorded for this clonotype. The rearrangement uses TRBV6-1 and TRBJ1-2; 11 positions match TRBD1. Germline V CDR1 and CDR2: MNHNS, SASEGT. Trimming cost V 6 bases and J 2 bases; bases outside gene matches: 11. This CDR3 comprises 17 residues. The CDR3 DNA reads TGTGCCAGCAGCGACTGGACAGGGGGCAGACGAAACTATGGCTACACCTTC. It encodes CASSDWTGGRRNYGYTF.

This clonotype was recorded a few times. The chain couples TRBV10-3 to TRBJ2-1; weak D call: TRBD1 (6 bases). Looked up from germline, CDR1 is ENHRY and CDR2 is SYGVKD. V dropped 8 bases and J dropped 4 bases, with 12 bases sitting between them. The CDR3 is 13 amino acids. CDR3 residues: CAIRLGGYNEQFF. As DNA, the CDR3 is TGTGCCATCCGGTTAGGGGGTTACAATGAGCAGTTCTTC.

The V gene is TRBV10-2, the J gene TRBJ2-7, with TRBD1 matching 8 bases. After removal of 7 bases from V and 2 bases from J, the junction contained 10 bases not matched to a gene. The germline CDR1 and CDR2 sequences are WSHSY and SAAADI. There are 15 residues in the CDR3. The CDR3 DNA is TGCGCCAGCATTCGAGGACAGGGCTTCACCTACGAGCAGTACTTC. Amino acids: CASIRGQGFTYEQYF.

This clonotype has a handful of counts. V and J are TRBV6-6 and TRBJ2-1; no definite D call. The germline V gene encodes CDR1 MNHNY and CDR2 SVGAGI (reference sequence). V gave up 6 bases and J gave up 4 bases, with 10 bases separating them. The CDR3 runs to 13 residues. The CDR3 reads CASRPPRYNEQFF. DNA for the CDR3: TGTGCCAGCAGGCCTCCTAGATACAATGAGCAGTTCTTC.

This clonotype was seen just once. This rearrangement joins TRBV19 to TRBJ1-5; 10 bases agree with TRBD1. V dropped 6 bases and J dropped 8; count of bases not matched to a gene: 10. This CDR3 is 15 amino acids long. The V gene's germline CDR1 is LNHDA and CDR2 SQIVND (reference sequence). The CDR3 DNA sequence: TGTGCCAGTAGCCACCGCCGGGACAGGGGAGAGCCCCAGCATTTT. Residues: CASSHRRDRGEPQHF. Combining the CDR3 with reference TRBV19 and TRBJ1-5 gives the whole variable domain DGGITQSPKYLFRKEGQNVTLSCEQNLNHDAMYWYRQDPGQGLRLIYYSQIVNDFQKGDIAEGYSVSREKKESFPLTVTSAQKNPTAFYLCASSHRRDRGEPQHFGDGTRLSIL.

This clonotype has just a few counts. The chain has TRBV6-6 and TRBJ1-5; D perhaps matches TRBD1 (6 bases). The germline V gene encodes CDR1 MNHNY and CDR2 SVGAGI (reference sequence). V lost 2 bases, J lost 6 bases, and 11 bases lay in between. The CDR3 contains 14 residues. CDR3 nucleotide sequence: TGTGCCAGCAGTTACGCTGGGGGGCTTCAGCCCCAGCATTTT. Protein sequence: CASSYAGGLQPQHF.

This sequence joins TRBV28 and TRBJ2-7; 8 nucleotides line up with TRBD1. CDR1 is MDHEN and CDR2 is SYDVKM in the germline V gene. With 4 bases clipped from V and 0 bases from J, the junction kept 8 bases outside the gene matches. CDR3 length: 16 amino acids. CDR3 sequence reads: CASSSSGTGVSYEQYF. The CDR3 region has the DNA TGTGCCAGCAGTTCCTCCGGGACAGGAGTCTCCTACGAGCAGTACTTC.

V is TRBV29-1 and J is TRBJ2-1; D is ambiguous. This CDR3 has 13 amino acids. V gave up 7 bases and J gave up 9 bases, with 19 bases separating them. Germline V CDR1 and CDR2: SQVTM, ANQGSEA. The CDR3 nucleotides are TGCAGCGCCGCGGAGTCACGACGGACTGAGCAGTTCTTC. Protein sequence: CSAAESRRTEQFF.

This clonotype was detected only a few times. It may be a read error: a sequence one base away is much more abundant. CDR3 DNA sequence: TGTGCCAGCAGCTCATCGTTCGACCGAACCTATGGCTCCACCTTC. Translation: CASSSSFDRTYGSTF. This sequence joins TRBV7-6 and TRBJ1-2; D is unclear. Germline CDR1 and CDR2: SGHVS and FNYEAQ. CDR3 length equals 15 residues.

The rearrangement joins TRBV20-1 to TRBJ1-1; D not certain. Germline loops: CDR1 DFQATT, CDR2 SNEGSKA (reference sequence). V was cut by 1 base and J by 2 bases, with 11 bases left in between. The CDR3 sequence is 14 residues long. The chain's CDR3 is CSARVGNSNTEAFF. The CDR3 DNA follows: TGCAGTGCTAGAGTTGGCAACAGCAACACTGAAGCTTTCTTT.

This clonotype was counted at least ten times. The chain carries TRBV7-8 and TRBJ2-3; 8 nucleotides match TRBD2. V shed 5 bases, J shed 2 bases, and the junction held 9 bases outside the gene matches. CDR1 SGHVS and CDR2 FQNEAQ come from the germline V gene. The CDR3 consists of 16 residues. CDR3 region: CASSEGLAIPTDTQYF. CDR3 nucleotide sequence: TGTGCCAGCAGCGAAGGACTAGCAATCCCCACAGATACGCAGTATTTT.